A single sample gave rise to the 28 T cell receptor beta chains below, sequenced in a study of T cells in localized non-small cell lung cancer. Sequencing was performed with immunoSEQ multiplex PCR; in TCRdb, only in-frame clones are kept and a portion is missing. The data show over 35,000 clones, roughly 79% seen once. Here the sequenced sample was peripheral blood mononuclear cells, taken before any cancer treatment. The source is a male donor at least 60 years old with stage II lung adenocarcinoma.

In this sample, this clone turned up a few times. The gene calls are TRBV4-3 and TRBJ1-5; D is uncertain. CDR1 is LGHNA and CDR2 is YSLEER in the germline V gene. CDR3 length: 15 residues. V was cut by 5 bases and J by 0 bases, with 11 bases left in between. As DNA, the CDR3 is TGCGCCAGCAGCTCCACGGCGTATAGCAATCAGCCCCAGCATTTT. Translating gives CASSSTAYSNQPQHF.

V usage is TRBV7-2 and J usage is TRBJ1-3; D unclear. Germline V CDR1 and CDR2: SGHTA, FQGNSA. This CDR3 has 15 amino acids. The V and J ends lost 4 bases and 4 bases respectively, with 14 bases between them. CDR3 loop: CASSSSGGKGNTIYF. The CDR3 DNA reads TGTGCCAGCAGCTCCTCGGGAGGTAAAGGAAACACCATATATTTT.

In its sample, this clone ranks as medium-sized. V is TRBV10-3 and J is TRBJ2-7; D may be TRBD2 (6 bases). Trimming stripped 2 bases from V and 7 bases from J, with 21 bases between. This CDR3 is 16 amino acids long. CDR1 and CDR2 (germline): ENHRY, SYGVKD. The CDR3 loop is CAISETPEGPVGEQYF. CDR3 sequence (DNA): TGTGCCATCAGTGAGACCCCGGAGGGCCCCGTGGGGGAGCAGTACTTC.

This chain links TRBV6-5 with TRBJ2-3; maybe TRBD2 (5 bases). Per germline, CDR1 MNHEY and CDR2 SVGAGI. With 10 bases removed from V and 1 base from J, the gap between germline ends came to 18 bases. The CDR3 extends over 15 amino acids. The chain's CDR3 is CATKEGAGGTDTQYF. CDR3 coding DNA: TGTGCCACCAAAGAGGGTGCAGGAGGCACAGATACGCAGTATTTT.

The gene calls are TRBV7-2 and TRBJ2-6, with D unclear. The CDR3 spans 15 residues. Looked up from germline, CDR1 is SGHTA and CDR2 is FQGNSA. Trimming shortened V by 1 base and J by 4 bases, and 8 bases separated the two germline ends. CDR3 sequence reads: CASSLVVGGANVLTF. The CDR3 nucleotides read TGTGCCAGCAGCTTAGTGGTTGGAGGGGCCAACGTCCTGACTTTC.

This clone was detected once. The V and J genes are TRBV30 and TRBJ2-2; D perhaps matches TRBD2 (5 bases). Germline V gives CDR1 GTSNPN, CDR2 SVGIG (reference sequence). There are 15 residues in the CDR3. Trimming shortened V by 2 bases and J by 5 bases, and 15 bases separated the two germline ends. In nucleotides, the CDR3 is TGTGCCTGGAGTCAGCTAAGTCGGGGAACCGGGGAGCTGTTTTTT. Protein sequence: CAWSQLSRGTGELFF.

V is TRBV6-4 and J is TRBJ1-1; D is undetermined. V lost 3 bases to trimming and J lost 5 bases, with 10 bases between them. Germline values: CDR1 MRHNA, CDR2 SNTAGT. There are 13 residues in the CDR3. CDR3 DNA sequence: TGTGCCAGCAGTGAGTCGGAGGGAACTGAAGCTTTCTTT. Residues: CASSESEGTEAFF.

The V gene is TRBV10-3, the J gene TRBJ2-2; the match to TRBD2 covers 7 bases. V was clipped by 0 bases and J by 4 bases; unmatched bases: 2. The CDR3 is 15 residues long. Germline assignment: CDR1 ENHRY and CDR2 SYGVKD. The CDR3 bases are TGTGCCATCAGTGAGTCGTCGGGGGGCACCGGGGAGCTGTTTTTT. This sequence encodes CAISESSGGTGELFF.

This chain joins TRBV6-5 and TRBJ1-1; no firm D call. CDR3 length: 16 amino acids. Per the germline V gene, CDR1 is MNHEY and CDR2 is SVGAGI. V was shortened by 0 bases and J by 0 bases, with 11 bases between the two germline ends. This chain's CDR3 is CASSYSRAAMNTEAFF. Written as DNA, the CDR3 is TGTGCCAGCAGTTACTCGAGAGCTGCGATGAACACTGAAGCTTTCTTT.

The chain employs TRBV5-8 and TRBJ2-7; D perhaps matches TRBD2 (5 bases). Looked up from germline, CDR1 is SGHTS and CDR2 is YDEGEE. The V end was cut by 4 bases, the J end by 6 bases, with 11 bases between. The CDR3 spans 12 residues. In DNA, the CDR3 is TGTGCCAGCAGCAGGGCGCGGGTCGAGCAGTACTTC. It yields the protein CASSRARVEQYF.

The sample holds a few counts of this clone. The rearrangement links TRBV25-1 to TRBJ1-1; D remains unclear. The CDR3 extends over 12 amino acids. The germline gives CDR1 MGHDK, CDR2 SYGVNS. V lost 2 bases and J 10 bases, leaving 11 bases between the germline ends. The CDR3: CASSEGLRGAFF. Written as DNA, the CDR3 is TGTGCCAGCAGTGAAGGACTTCGAGGAGCTTTCTTT.

The rearrangement links TRBV6-4 to TRBJ1-4; 8 nucleotides align to TRBD1. The CDR3 has 15 residues. Trimming at V came to 3 bases and at J to 11 bases, leaving 11 bases not matched to a gene. CDR1 and CDR2 from the germline V gene are MRHNA and SNTAGT. The CDR3 reads CASSEKTGTGSKLFF. The CDR3 region has the DNA TGTGCCAGCAGTGAAAAAACCGGGACAGGCTCGAAACTGTTTTTT.

The genes are TRBV19 and TRBJ2-7, with 8 bases aligning to TRBD2. In germline, CDR1 is LNHDA, CDR2 SQIVND (reference sequence). This CDR3 is built from 15 residues. Trimming at V came to 0 bases and at J to 3 bases, leaving 4 bases not matched to a gene. The CDR3 sequence is CASSIEGGGFYEQYF. DNA for the CDR3: TGTGCCAGTAGTATAGAAGGCGGGGGGTTCTACGAGCAGTACTTC.

The sample holds a few counts of this clone. The rearrangement joins TRBV4-2 to TRBJ2-5; perhaps D is TRBD1 or TRBD2 (5 bases each). V shed 0 bases and J shed 5 bases, with 13 bases lying between them. This CDR3 comprises 15 residues. The germline V gene encodes CDR1 LGHNA and CDR2 YNFKEQ. Written as DNA, the CDR3 is TGTGCCAGCAGCCAAGAGGGGCCGGGGCTGGAGACCCAGTACTTC. Amino acids: CASSQEGPGLETQYF.

This clone was observed a handful of times. This chain joins TRBV19 and TRBJ2-1; D perhaps matches TRBD1 (5 bases). CDR1 LNHDA and CDR2 SQIVND come from the germline V gene (reference sequence). V was pared by 4 bases and J by 7 bases, with 17 bases between. The CDR3 is 15 residues long. The CDR3 DNA reads TGTGCCAGTAGTAGCTCTAGGCAGGGTGGGAATGAGCAGTTCTTC. Residues: CASSSSRQGGNEQFF. Full variable domain (missing parts from reference TRBV19 and TRBJ2-1): DGGITQSPKYLFRKEGQNVTLSCEQNLNHDAMYWYRQDPGQGLRLIYYSQIVNDFQKGDIAEGYSVSREKKESFPLTVTSAQKNPTAFYLCASSSSRQGGNEQFFGPGTRLTVL.

This chain joins TRBV28 and TRBJ2-5; no clear D. This CDR3 is built from 10 residues. Germline CDR1 is MDHEN and CDR2 is SYDVKM. V gave up 4 bases and J gave up 5 bases, with 2 bases separating them. The CDR3 coding sequence is TGTGCCAGCAGTTCTGAGACCCAGTACTTC. Translation gives CASSSETQYF.

The gene calls are TRBV28 and TRBJ2-5, with D possibly TRBD2 on 6 matching bases. CDR3 size: 13 residues. The germline V and J ends were trimmed by 2 bases and 7 bases, with 11 bases remaining between them. CDR1 is MDHEN and CDR2 is SYDVKM in the germline V gene. CDR3 DNA sequence: TGTGCCAGCAGTTTAGGGGAGGAGGGGACCCAGTACTTC. Translation: CASSLGEEGTQYF.

This clone was counted between two and nine times. This rearrangement joins TRBV27 to TRBJ2-1, with a weak D call TRBD1 (6 bases). The CDR3 loop spans 14 amino acids. The V gene lost 1 base and the J gene lost 7 bases, with 11 bases spanning the gap. Germline V gene data show CDR1 as MNHEY and CDR2 as SMNVEV (reference sequence). CDR3 sequence (DNA): TGTGCCAGCAGTTTATGGGCAGGGGCTAATGAGCAGTTCTTC. Translated: CASSLWAGANEQFF.

The V and J genes are TRBV4-1 and TRBJ1-4; 7 nucleotides align to TRBD1. This CDR3 is built from 18 residues. The ends lost 0 bases at V and 6 bases at J; junction bases unmatched: 13. Germline CDR1 MGHRA, CDR2 YSYEKL. CDR3 DNA sequence: TGCGCCAGCAGCCAAGAAGGTCCAGGGGGGGGCAGGGATGAAAAACTGTTTTTT. It yields the protein CASSQEGPGGGRDEKLFF.

As for this clone: The germline gene is not matched at one end of the junction; a read error may be the cause. The CDR3 DNA follows: TGTGCTAGCAGCTTTCATAGCACCGGGGAGCTGTTTTTT. Its protein product is CASSFHSTGELFF. V and J are TRBV7-7 and TRBJ2-2; D call uncertain. CDR3 length: 13 amino acids. Germline V gene sequence: CDR1 SSHAT, CDR2 FNYEAQ (reference sequence).

The chain combines TRBV7-2 with TRBJ1-1, with a weak D call TRBD1 (5 bases). V lost 4 bases to trimming and J lost 4 bases, with 13 bases between them. The CDR3 is made up of 14 amino acids. Germline CDR1 SGHTA, CDR2 FQGNSA. The CDR3 sequence is CASSSMAGGTEAFF. In nucleotides, the CDR3 is TGTGCCAGCAGCTCCATGGCGGGGGGCACTGAAGCTTTCTTT.

V is TRBV2 and J is TRBJ1-4; TRBD1 matches 7 bases. J gave up 4 bases and V 6 bases, and 8 bases lay outside the gene matches. This CDR3 spans 15 amino acids. Germline lookup yields CDR1 SNHLY and CDR2 FYNNEI. The DNA for the CDR3 is TGTGCCAGCAGGGTATCCGGGACAGTTAATGAAAAACTGTTTTTT. This encodes CASRVSGTVNEKLFF. The whole variable domain, remainder taken from reference TRBV2 and TRBJ1-4, is EPEVTQTPSHQVTQMGQEVILRCVPISNHLYFYWYRQILGQKVEFLVSFYNNEISEKSEIFDDQFSVERPDGSNFTLKIRSTKLEDSAMYFCASRVSGTVNEKLFFGSGTQLSVL.

This chain uses TRBV25-1 with TRBJ1-2, with TRBD1 identical over 8 bases. Germline-derived CDR1 and CDR2 are MGHDK and SYGVNS. Germline trimming cut 0 bases from V and 4 bases from J; bases unmatched to any gene: 10. The CDR3 sequence is 17 residues long. In DNA form, the CDR3 reads TGTGCCAGCAGTGAATACGCCCGCGACAGGGGTTTCTATGGCTACACCTTC. Encoded protein: CASSEYARDRGFYGYTF.

The gene calls are TRBV5-1 and TRBJ1-1, with 9 bases aligning to TRBD1. The CDR3 spans 16 residues. V shed 3 bases and J 1 base; nucleotides not matched to a gene: 7. Germline CDR1 and CDR2: SGHRS and YFSETQ. In nucleotides, the CDR3 is TGCGCCAGCAGCTGGACAGGGGCAGGTTCGAACACTGAAGCTTTCTTT. Translation gives CASSWTGAGSNTEAFF.

The chain joins TRBV6-6 to TRBJ2-2, with D perhaps TRBD1 (5 bases). Germline V gene sequence: CDR1 MNHNY, CDR2 SVGAGI (reference sequence). Trimming took 7 bases from V and 5 from J, leaving 14 bases between them. The CDR3 is 14 amino acids. For the CDR3, the DNA is TGTGCCAGCACCTACCCTAGGGGAACCGGGGAGCTGTTTTTT. It specifies CASTYPRGTGELFF.

This sequence joins TRBV7-2 and TRBJ2-1; a weak D match, TRBD2 (7 bases). The CDR3 has 14 residues. Trimming shortened V by 4 bases and J by 9 bases, and 16 bases separated the two germline ends. Germline CDR1 reads SGHTA; CDR2 reads FQGNSA. CDR3 region: CASSSPPGGLEQFF. In DNA form, the CDR3 reads TGTGCCAGCAGCTCCCCCCCCGGGGGGCTTGAGCAGTTCTTC.

The rearrangement uses TRBV6-1 and TRBJ1-2; D unresolved. Trimming stripped 1 base from V and 4 bases from J, with 10 bases between. Germline V gene sequence: CDR1 MNHNS, CDR2 SASEGT. This CDR3 is 14 amino acids long. CDR3 in amino acids: CASSEEAGGYGYTF. The DNA for the CDR3 is TGTGCCAGCAGTGAAGAGGCAGGCGGCTATGGCTACACCTTC.

This clone has only a few counts. The rearrangement uses TRBV4-3 and TRBJ2-2, with no clear D. The CDR3 loop spans 15 amino acids. From germline, CDR1 is LGHNA and CDR2 YSLEER. Trimming cost V 1 base and J 4 bases, with 10 bases left between them. This CDR3 reads CASSQGRSITGELFF. The CDR3 bases are TGCGCCAGCAGCCAAGGCAGGTCTATCACCGGGGAGCTGTTTTTT.